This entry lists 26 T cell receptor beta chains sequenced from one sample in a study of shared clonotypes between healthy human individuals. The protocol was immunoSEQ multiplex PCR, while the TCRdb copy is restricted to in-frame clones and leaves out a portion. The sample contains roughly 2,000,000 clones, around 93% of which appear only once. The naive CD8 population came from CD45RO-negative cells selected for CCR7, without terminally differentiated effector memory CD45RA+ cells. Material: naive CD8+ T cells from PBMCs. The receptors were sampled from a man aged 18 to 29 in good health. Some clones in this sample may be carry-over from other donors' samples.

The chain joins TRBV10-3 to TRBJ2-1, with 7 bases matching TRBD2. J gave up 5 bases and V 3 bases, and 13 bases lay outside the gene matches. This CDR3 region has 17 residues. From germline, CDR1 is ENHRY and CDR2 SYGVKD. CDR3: CAISELKASGPNNEQFF. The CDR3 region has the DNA TGTGCCATCAGTGAACTTAAGGCTAGCGGACCCAACAATGAGCAGTTCTTC.

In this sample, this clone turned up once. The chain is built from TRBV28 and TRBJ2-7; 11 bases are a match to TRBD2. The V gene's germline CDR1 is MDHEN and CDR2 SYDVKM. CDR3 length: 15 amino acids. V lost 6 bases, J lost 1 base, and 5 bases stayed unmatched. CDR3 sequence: CASRSGTSGSYEQYF. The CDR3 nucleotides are TGTGCCAGCAGAAGCGGGACTAGCGGTTCCTACGAGCAGTACTTC.

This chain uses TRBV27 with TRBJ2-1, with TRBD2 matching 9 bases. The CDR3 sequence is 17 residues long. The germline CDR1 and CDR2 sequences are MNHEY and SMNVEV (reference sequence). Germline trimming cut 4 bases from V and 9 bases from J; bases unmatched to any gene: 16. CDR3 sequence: CASSSSSLVAGVSEQFF. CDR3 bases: TGTGCCAGCAGTTCGTCTTCGTTGGTAGCGGGAGTTAGTGAGCAGTTCTTC.

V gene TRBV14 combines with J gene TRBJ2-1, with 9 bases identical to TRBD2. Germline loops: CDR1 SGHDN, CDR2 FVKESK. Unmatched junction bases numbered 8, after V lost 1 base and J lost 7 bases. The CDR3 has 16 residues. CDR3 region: CASSQVVGLAWNEQFF. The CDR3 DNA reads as TGTGCCAGCAGCCAAGTTGTGGGACTAGCATGGAATGAGCAGTTCTTC.

This chain's CDR3 is CASSPGARELFF. CDR3 DNA: TGTGCCAGCAGCCCCGGGGCTAGAGAACTGTTTTTT. The rearrangement uses TRBV11-2 and TRBJ1-4, with a possible D match to TRBD1 (5 bases). CDR3 size: 12 residues. Germline V gene lookup returns CDR1 SGHAT and CDR2 FQNNGV. V lost 5 bases, J lost 12 bases, and 13 bases lay in between.

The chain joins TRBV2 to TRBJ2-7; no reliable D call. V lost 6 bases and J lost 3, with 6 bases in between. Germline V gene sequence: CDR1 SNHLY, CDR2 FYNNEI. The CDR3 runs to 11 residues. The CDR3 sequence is CASSPDYEQYF. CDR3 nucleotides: TGTGCCAGCAGCCCTGACTACGAGCAGTACTTC. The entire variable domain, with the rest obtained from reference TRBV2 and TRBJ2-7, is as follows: EPEVTQTPSHQVTQMGQEVILRCVPISNHLYFYWYRQILGQKVEFLVSFYNNEISEKSEIFDDQFSVERPDGSNFTLKIRSTKLEDSAMYFCASSPDYEQYFGPGTRLTVT.

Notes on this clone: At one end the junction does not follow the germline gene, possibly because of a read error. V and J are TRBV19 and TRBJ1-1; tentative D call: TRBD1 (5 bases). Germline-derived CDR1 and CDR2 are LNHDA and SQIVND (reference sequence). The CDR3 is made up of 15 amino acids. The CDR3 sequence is CASSIVAGRNPEAFF. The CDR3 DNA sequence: TGTGCCAGTAGTATAGTGGCAGGGAGGAACCCTGAAGCTTTCTTT.

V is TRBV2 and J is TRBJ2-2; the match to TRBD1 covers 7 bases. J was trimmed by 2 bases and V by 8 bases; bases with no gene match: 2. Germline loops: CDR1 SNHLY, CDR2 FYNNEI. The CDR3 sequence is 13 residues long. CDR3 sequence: CASGTVNTGELFF. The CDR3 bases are TGTGCCAGCGGGACAGTTAACACCGGGGAGCTGTTTTTT.

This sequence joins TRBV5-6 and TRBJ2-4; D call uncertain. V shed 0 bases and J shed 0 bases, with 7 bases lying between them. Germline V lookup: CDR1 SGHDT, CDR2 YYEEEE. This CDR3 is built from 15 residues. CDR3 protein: CASSLATQAKNIQYF. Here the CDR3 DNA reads TGTGCCAGCAGCTTGGCCACCCAAGCCAAAAACATTCAGTACTTC. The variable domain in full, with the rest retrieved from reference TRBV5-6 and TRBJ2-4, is DAGVTQSPTHLIKTRGQQVTLRCSPKSGHDTVSWYQQALGQGPQFIFQYYEEEERQRGNFPDRFSGHQFPNYSSELNVNALLLGDSALYLCASSLATQAKNIQYFGAGTRLSVL.

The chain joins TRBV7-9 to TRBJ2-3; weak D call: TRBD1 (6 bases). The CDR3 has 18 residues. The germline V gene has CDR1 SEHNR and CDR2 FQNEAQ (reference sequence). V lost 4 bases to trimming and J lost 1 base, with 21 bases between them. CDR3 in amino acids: CASSSTGFGFVGTDTQYF. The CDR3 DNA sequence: TGTGCCAGCAGCTCAACAGGGTTCGGGTTTGTCGGCACAGATACGCAGTATTTT.

DNA for the CDR3: TGCGCCAGCAGCCAAGATCAGGGACCGGTTAATGAAAAACTGTTTTTT. The encoded protein is CASSQDQGPVNEKLFF. The V gene is TRBV4-3, the J gene TRBJ1-4; a possible D gene is TRBD1 (5 bases). Trimming shortened V by 0 bases and J by 4 bases, and 12 bases separated the two germline ends. The CDR3 contains 16 residues. Germline CDR1 LGHNA, CDR2 YSLEER.

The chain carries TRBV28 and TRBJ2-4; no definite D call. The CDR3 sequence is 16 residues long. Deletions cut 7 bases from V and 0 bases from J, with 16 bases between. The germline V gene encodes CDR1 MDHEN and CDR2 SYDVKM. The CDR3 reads CASTRDGYAAKNIQYF. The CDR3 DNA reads TGTGCCAGCACCCGTGACGGGTACGCAGCCAAAAACATTCAGTACTTC.

CDR3 bases: TGTGCCAGCAGCTTACCGGACGCGACAGGGTTCTCTGGAAACACCATATATTTT. This encodes CASSLPDATGFSGNTIYF. The chain employs TRBV7-9 and TRBJ1-3; 7 nucleotides agree with TRBD1. Germline V lookup: CDR1 SEHNR, CDR2 FQNEAQ (reference sequence). There are 18 residues in the CDR3. J lost 0 bases, V lost 2 bases, and 10 bases had no gene match.

The CDR3, as DNA: TGTGCCAGCAGCTTTTTGGGAGGGATGGGGCCCCAGCATTTT. Translating it yields CASSFLGGMGPQHF. This chain connects TRBV5-6 to TRBJ1-5; D not resolved. Germline lookup yields CDR1 SGHDT and CDR2 YYEEEE. This CDR3 has 14 residues. V was shortened by 2 bases and J by 9 bases, with 15 bases between the two germline ends.

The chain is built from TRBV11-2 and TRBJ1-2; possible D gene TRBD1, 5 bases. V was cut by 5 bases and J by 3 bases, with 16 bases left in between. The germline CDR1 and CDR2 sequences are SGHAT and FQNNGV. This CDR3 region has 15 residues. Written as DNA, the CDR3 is TGTGCCAGCAGCCTGATTCCGGGGGGATACTATGGCTACACCTTC. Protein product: CASSLIPGGYYGYTF.

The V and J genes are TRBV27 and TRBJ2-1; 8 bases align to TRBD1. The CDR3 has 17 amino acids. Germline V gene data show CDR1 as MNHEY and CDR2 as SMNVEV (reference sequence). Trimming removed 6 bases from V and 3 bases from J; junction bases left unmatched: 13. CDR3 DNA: TGTGCCAGCAGCCTCCTACCGGGACAGGAAATCTACAATGAGCAGTTCTTC. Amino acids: CASSLLPGQEIYNEQFF.

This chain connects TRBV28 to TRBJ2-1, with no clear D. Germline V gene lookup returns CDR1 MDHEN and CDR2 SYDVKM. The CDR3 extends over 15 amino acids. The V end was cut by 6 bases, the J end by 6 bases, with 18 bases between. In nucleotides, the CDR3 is TGTGCCAGCAGCGAAAACACAGTTCGATTCAATGAGCAGTTCTTC. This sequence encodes CASSENTVRFNEQFF.

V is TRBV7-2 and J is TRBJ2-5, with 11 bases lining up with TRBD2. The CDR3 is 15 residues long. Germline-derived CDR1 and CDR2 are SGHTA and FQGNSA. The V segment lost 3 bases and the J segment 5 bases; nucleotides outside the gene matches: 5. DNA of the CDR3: TGTGCCAGCAGCTTGCTAGCGGGAGGATGGGAGACCCAGTACTTC. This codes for CASSLLAGGWETQYF.

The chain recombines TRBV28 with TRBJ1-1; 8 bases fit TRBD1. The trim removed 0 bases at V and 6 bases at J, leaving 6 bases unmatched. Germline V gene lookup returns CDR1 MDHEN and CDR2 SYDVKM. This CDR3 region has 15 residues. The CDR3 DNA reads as TGTGCCAGCAGTTTATGGGGAGACAGGGGCTCTGAAGCTTTCTTT. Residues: CASSLWGDRGSEAFF.

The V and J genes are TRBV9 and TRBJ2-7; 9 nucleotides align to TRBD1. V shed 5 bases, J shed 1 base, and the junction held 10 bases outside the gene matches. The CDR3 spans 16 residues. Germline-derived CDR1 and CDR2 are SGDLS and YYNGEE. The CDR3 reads CASSQNPGQGSYEQYF. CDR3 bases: TGTGCCAGCAGTCAAAATCCGGGACAGGGTTCCTACGAGCAGTACTTC.

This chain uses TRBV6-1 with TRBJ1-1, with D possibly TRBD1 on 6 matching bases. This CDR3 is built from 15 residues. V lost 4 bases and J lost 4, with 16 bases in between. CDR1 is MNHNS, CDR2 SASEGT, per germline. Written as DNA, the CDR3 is TGTGCCAGCAGTGGTTACAGGGCCATGGGCACTGAAGCTTTCTTT. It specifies CASSGYRAMGTEAFF.

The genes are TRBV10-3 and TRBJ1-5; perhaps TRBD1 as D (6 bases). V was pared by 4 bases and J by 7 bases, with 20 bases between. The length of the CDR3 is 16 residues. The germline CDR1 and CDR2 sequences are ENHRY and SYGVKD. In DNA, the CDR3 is TGTGCCATCAGTGTCGGGGGGCAGGGATTCATCCAGCCCCAGCATTTT. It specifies CAISVGGQGFIQPQHF.

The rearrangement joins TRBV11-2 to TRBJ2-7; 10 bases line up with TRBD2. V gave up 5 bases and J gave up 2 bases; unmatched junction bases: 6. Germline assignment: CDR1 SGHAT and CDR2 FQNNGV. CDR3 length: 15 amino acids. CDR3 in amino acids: CASSQGLASTYEQYF. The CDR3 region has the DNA TGTGCCAGCAGCCAGGGACTAGCGTCCACCTACGAGCAGTACTTC.

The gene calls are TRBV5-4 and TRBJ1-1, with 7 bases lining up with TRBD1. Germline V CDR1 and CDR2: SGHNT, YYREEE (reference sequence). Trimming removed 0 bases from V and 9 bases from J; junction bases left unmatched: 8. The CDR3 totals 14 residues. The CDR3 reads CASSLDRGREKAFF. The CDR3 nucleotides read TGTGCCAGCAGCTTGGACAGGGGTCGGGAAAAAGCTTTCTTT.

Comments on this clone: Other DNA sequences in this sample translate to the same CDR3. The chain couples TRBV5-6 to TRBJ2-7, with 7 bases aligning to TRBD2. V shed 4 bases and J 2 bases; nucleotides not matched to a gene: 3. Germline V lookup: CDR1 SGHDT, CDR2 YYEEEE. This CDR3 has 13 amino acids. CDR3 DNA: TGTGCCAGCAGCCCCAGCGGGGCCTACGAGCAGTACTTC. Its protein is CASSPSGAYEQYF.

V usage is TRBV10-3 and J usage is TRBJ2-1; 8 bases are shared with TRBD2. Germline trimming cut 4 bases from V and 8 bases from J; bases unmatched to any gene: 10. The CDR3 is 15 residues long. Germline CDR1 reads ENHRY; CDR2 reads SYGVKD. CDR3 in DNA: TGTGCCATCAGTGGGCCGGGACTAGAGGGCCATGAGCAGTTCTTC. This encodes CAISGPGLEGHEQFF.